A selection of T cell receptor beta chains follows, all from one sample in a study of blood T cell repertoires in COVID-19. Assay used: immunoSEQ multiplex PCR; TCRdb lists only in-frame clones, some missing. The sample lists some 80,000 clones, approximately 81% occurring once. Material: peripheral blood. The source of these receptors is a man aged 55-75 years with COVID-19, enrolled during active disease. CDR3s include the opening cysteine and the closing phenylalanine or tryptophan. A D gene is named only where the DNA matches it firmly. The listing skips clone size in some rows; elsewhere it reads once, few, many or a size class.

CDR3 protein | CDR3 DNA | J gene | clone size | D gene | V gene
CASSGARAGEKLFF | TGCGCCAGCAGTGGGGCAAGGGCGGGCGAAAAACTGTTTTTT | TRBJ1-4 | once | NA | TRBV10-1
CASSPGQMNTEAFF | TGTGCCAGCAGCCCGGGACAGATGAACACTGAAGCTTTCTTT | TRBJ1-1 | once | TRBD1 | TRBV5-4
CASSQGQMDGYTF | TGTGCCAGCAGCCAAGGGCAAATGGATGGCTACACCTTC | TRBJ1-2 | NA | NA | TRBV3-1/TRBV3-2
CASTRRGVQETQYF | TGTGCCAGCACCCGACGGGGGGTTCAAGAGACCCAGTACTTC | TRBJ2-5 | NA | TRBD2 | TRBV7-2
CASSPGTSNSPLHF | TGTGCCAGCAGCCCCGGGACATCAAATTCACCCCTCCACTTT | TRBJ1-6 | NA | NA | TRBV7-3
CASSRGRQAGGGGNTIYF | TGCGCCAGCAGCCGGGGCCGTCAGGCAGGGGGAGGTGGAAACACCATATATTTT | TRBJ1-3 | NA | TRBD1 | TRBV4-1
CASSQERTTNYNEQFF | TGTGCCAGCAGCCAAGAGAGGACAACCAATTACAATGAGCAGTTCTTC | TRBJ2-1 | NA | NA | TRBV3-1/TRBV3-2
CAISDRGFNQPQHF | TGTGCCATCTCGGACAGGGGTTTCAATCAGCCCCAGCATTTT | TRBJ1-5 | few | TRBD1 | TRBV24-1
CATSDLQGINEQFF | TGTGCCACCAGTGATTTGCAGGGAATCAATGAGCAGTTCTTC | TRBJ2-1 | few | NA | TRBV24-1
CASSQNGQRYGYTF | TGTGCCAGCAGCCAAAACGGACAAAGGTATGGCTACACCTTC | TRBJ1-2 | NA | NA | TRBV3-1/TRBV3-2
CASKTDSYNEQFF | TGTGCCAGCAAGACTGATTCCTACAATGAGCAGTTCTTC | TRBJ2-1 | NA | NA | TRBV2
CASSPYTEAFF | TGTGCCAGCAGCCCATACACTGAAGCTTTCTTT | TRBJ1-1 | NA | NA | TRBV6-6
CASSALAGPYNEQFF | TGTGCCAGCAGCGCACTAGCGGGTCCCTACAATGAGCAGTTCTTC | TRBJ2-1 | NA | TRBD2 | TRBV11-2
CSAGTFDIQYF | TGCAGTGCGGGGACATTTGACATTCAGTACTTC | TRBJ2-4 | NA | NA | TRBV20-1
CASSLGDGTEGYGYTF | TGCGCCAGCAGCTTGGGGGATGGAACCGAGGGCTATGGCTACACCTTC | TRBJ1-2 | NA | NA | TRBV5-1
CASSVDQGENSPLHF | TGTGCCAGCAGCGTAGATCAGGGGGAAAATTCACCCCTCCACTTT | TRBJ1-6 | NA | TRBD1 | TRBV9
CASSLGRQALTKNIQYF | TGTGCCAGCAGCTTAGGCCGACAGGCCCTAACCAAAAACATTCAGTACTTC | TRBJ2-4 | NA | NA | TRBV7-9
CASSLDGEVAQTQYF | TGCGCCAGCAGCTTGGATGGGGAGGTGGCGCAGACCCAGTACTTC | TRBJ2-5 | NA | NA | TRBV5-1
CASLEWGGSTGELFF | TGCGCCAGCCTGGAGTGGGGAGGAAGCACCGGGGAGCTGTTTTTT | TRBJ2-2 | NA | NA | TRBV4-1
CASSQYTGGGYTF | TGCGCCAGCAGCCAATATACGGGTGGTGGCTACACCTTC | TRBJ1-2 | NA | NA | TRBV4-1
CASSYLQGAGELFF | TGTGCCAGCAGTTATCTCCAGGGCGCCGGGGAGCTGTTTTTT | TRBJ2-2 | NA | NA | TRBV6-5
CASSQTGGRETQYF | TGCGCCAGCAGTCAAACAGGGGGCCGAGAGACCCAGTACTTC | TRBJ2-5 | NA | TRBD1 | TRBV10-2
CASSAGTGWNEQFF | TGTGCCAGCAGCGCCGGGACAGGGTGGAATGAGCAGTTCTTC | TRBJ2-1 | NA | TRBD1 | TRBV2
CASSEFLGGGPDTQYF | TGTGCCAGCAGTGAATTTCTAGGGGGAGGGCCAGATACGCAGTATTTT | TRBJ2-3 | NA | NA | TRBV6-1
CASSSNWGLRTEKGYTF | TGTGCCAGCAGTTCCAACTGGGGCCTCAGGACGGAAAAAGGCTACACCTTC | TRBJ1-2 | NA | NA | TRBV27
CAFSGGGSEGYTF | TGTGCCTTCTCCGGAGGGGGCTCGGAAGGCTACACCTTC | TRBJ1-2 | NA | TRBD1 | TRBV28
CASSSGGGNTEAFF | TGCGCCAGCAGCTCGGGGGGCGGGAACACTGAAGCTTTCTTT | TRBJ1-1 | NA | NA | TRBV5-1
CASRTQLVSNQPQHF | TGTGCCAGCAGGACCCAGCTAGTTAGCAATCAGCCCCAGCATTTT | TRBJ1-5 | NA | NA | TRBV6-5
CATSIGQWNTGELFF | TGTGCCACCAGCATCGGACAGTGGAACACCGGGGAGCTGTTTTTT | TRBJ2-2 | NA | NA | TRBV15
CASSFRGLAGGEQYF | TGTGCCAGCAGCTTTAGAGGACTAGCGGGAGGGGAGCAGTACTTC | TRBJ2-7 | NA | TRBD2 | TRBV13
CASSPLTGEKLFF | TGTGCCAGCAGCCCGTTGACAGGAGAAAAACTGTTTTTT | TRBJ1-4 | NA | NA | TRBV7-9
CASRGAANTGELFF | TGTGCCAGCAGGGGGGCAGCGAACACCGGGGAGCTGTTTTTT | TRBJ2-2 | NA | NA | TRBV28
CASSFGTGDSEQYF | TGTGCCAGCAGCTTCGGGACAGGGGACTCCGAGCAGTACTTC | TRBJ2-7 | NA | TRBD1 | TRBV7-9
CASSGGGTANTGELFF | TGCGCCAGCAGTGGAGGGGGGACAGCGAACACCGGGGAGCTGTTTTTT | TRBJ2-2 | NA | NA | TRBV10-1
CASSYSMLAGAYEQYF | TGTGCCAGCAGTTACTCGATGTTAGCGGGGGCCTACGAGCAGTACTTC | TRBJ2-7 | NA | TRBD2 | TRBV6-5
CASSRTGLNTEAFF | TGTGCCAGCAGCCGGACAGGGTTGAACACTGAAGCTTTCTTT | TRBJ1-1 | NA | TRBD1 | TRBV14
CASNWAGNTGELFF | TGTGCCAGCAATTGGGCAGGGAACACCGGGGAGCTGTTTTTT | TRBJ2-2 | NA | NA | TRBV6-5
CASSRTGDYGYTF | TGTGCCAGCAGCCGGACAGGAGACTATGGCTACACCTTC | TRBJ1-2 | NA | TRBD1 | TRBV5-4
CASSSQGPTGTGWATEAFF | TGTGCCAGCAGCTCCCAGGGCCCGACAGGGACGGGGTGGGCCACTGAAGCTTTCTTT | TRBJ1-1 | NA | TRBD1 | TRBV5-5
CASSLRGFSTDTQYF | TGTGCCAGCAGTCTCAGGGGCTTTAGCACAGATACGCAGTATTTT | TRBJ2-3 | NA | NA | TRBV2
CASSIKTDTNYGYTF | TGTGCCAGCAGTATAAAGACAGATACTAACTATGGCTACACCTTC | TRBJ1-2 | NA | NA | TRBV27
CATSDLGGQNYGYTF | TGTGCCACCAGTGATTTGGGGGGACAGAACTATGGCTACACCTTC | TRBJ1-2 | NA | TRBD1 | TRBV24-1
CASSYSAVQPQHF | TGTGCCAGCAGTTACTCAGCCGTCCAGCCCCAGCATTTT | TRBJ1-5 | few | NA | TRBV6-5
CASSEGGTTYNEQFF | TGTGCCAGCAGTGAAGGGGGGACAACCTACAATGAGCAGTTCTTC | TRBJ2-1 | NA | NA | TRBV6-1
CASSEQVFYGYTF | TGCGCCAGCAGTGAACAGGTCTTCTATGGCTACACCTTC | TRBJ1-2 | few | NA | TRBV10-2
CASKSGGSATNEKLFF | TGTGCCAGCAAGTCCGGGGGGAGCGCAACTAATGAAAAACTGTTTTTT | TRBJ1-4 | NA | NA | TRBV28
CASSVDRQNQPQHF | TGTGCCAGCTCGGTTGACAGGCAGAATCAGCCCCAGCATTTT | TRBJ1-5 | NA | NA | TRBV18
CASIDTGTGYIYGYTF | TGTGCCAGTATCGATACCGGGACAGGGTATATCTATGGCTACACCTTC | TRBJ1-2 | NA | TRBD1 | TRBV19
CASSVSRTGVEQYF | TGTGCCAGCAGTGTTTCGAGGACAGGGGTCGAGCAGTACTTC | TRBJ2-7 | NA | TRBD1 | TRBV2
CASSRTLAGGIGDTQYF | TGTGCCAGCAGCCGCACCCTGGCAGGGGGTATCGGAGATACGCAGTATTTT | TRBJ2-3 | NA | TRBD1 | TRBV5-5
CAITPQVRDGYTF | TGTGCCATTACCCCCCAGGTGAGGGATGGCTACACCTTC | TRBJ1-2 | few | NA | TRBV12-3/TRBV12-4
CASSLSGGAPSYNEQFF | TGTGCCAGCAGCCTTAGCGGGGGGGCCCCCTCCTACAATGAGCAGTTCTTC | TRBJ2-1 | NA | TRBD2 | TRBV5-6
CASSSWAGGPSDTQYF | TGTGCCAGCAGTTCGTGGGCGGGAGGGCCCTCAGATACGCAGTATTTT | TRBJ2-3 | NA | TRBD2 | TRBV27